These T cell receptor beta chains were read from a single sample in a study of T cell changes during pregnancy in multiple sclerosis. Assay used: immunoSEQ multiplex PCR; TCRdb lists only in-frame clones, some missing. This sample has 22,000 or so clones, with roughly nine tenths found just once. This material consisted of CD4+ T cells from peripheral blood mononuclear cells, taken after pregnancy. These receptors were collected from a female donor in good health, enrolled as a control in a pregnancy study. CDR3s include the opening cysteine and the closing phenylalanine or tryptophan. Each record gives: J gene, D gene, V gene, clone size, CDR3 DNA, CDR3 protein. A D gene is named only where the DNA matches it firmly. Clone size is stated in some rows and not others, as once, few, many or a class when expanded.

TRBJ1-5,NA,TRBV30,NA,TGTGCCTGGGGCGAAACAGGGAGGGCATATAGCAATCAGCCCCAGCATTTT,CAWGETGRAYSNQPQHF
TRBJ2-2,TRBD1,TRBV7-2,NA,TGTGCCAGCATTGGGACAGCGAACACCGGGGAGCTGTTTTTT,CASIGTANTGELFF
TRBJ2-7,TRBD2,TRBV5-1,NA,TGCGCCAGCAGCTTGAGCGGGGGCCCTCGCTCCTACGAGCAGTACTTC,CASSLSGGPRSYEQYF
TRBJ2-7,TRBD2,TRBV20-1,NA,TGCAGTGCTAGGCGGGAGTACGAGCAGTACTTC,CSARREYEQYF
TRBJ2-7,NA,TRBV28,NA,TGTGCCAGCAGTCCCGAACAAGAGACACCCTCCTACGAGCAGTACTTC,CASSPEQETPSYEQYF
TRBJ1-1,NA,TRBV27,NA,TGTGCCAGCAGTTTAAAGACAGAGAACACTGAAGCTTTCTTT,CASSLKTENTEAFF
TRBJ2-1,TRBD1,TRBV19,NA,TGTGCCAGTAGCCTCGACAGGGGGAATGAGCAGTTCTTC,CASSLDRGNEQFF
TRBJ1-5,TRBD1,TRBV7-2,NA,TGTGCCAGCAGCCAAAGTTACAGGGGGCCCCAGCATTTT,CASSQSYRGPQHF
TRBJ2-3,TRBD2,TRBV11-2,NA,TGTGCCAGCAAATTGGCCCAAGCGGGAGAAGGGACAGATACGCAGTATTTT,CASKLAQAGEGTDTQYF
TRBJ2-5,NA,TRBV5-1,NA,TGCGCCAGCAGCACCAGCGGTGGAGCGACAGAGACCCAGTACTTC,CASSTSGGATETQYF
TRBJ2-7,NA,TRBV4-2,NA,TGTGCCAGCAGCTTATTATTCAGGGGAGGGTCTCCCTACGAGCAGTACTTC,CASSLLFRGGSPYEQYF
TRBJ1-5,NA,TRBV18,NA,TGTGCCAGCTCACCACCAACAGGGAAGAGCAATCAGCCCCAGCATTTT,CASSPPTGKSNQPQHF
TRBJ2-7,TRBD2,TRBV10-3,NA,TGTGCCATCAGTGACGCGGCTAGCGGGAGCTACGAGCAGTACTTC,CAISDAASGSYEQYF
TRBJ1-4,NA,TRBV23-1,NA,TGCGCCAGCAGTCACCGCCTACAGTCCTTTCACACCGAAACGGCACGCAGAAATGAAAAACTGTTTTTT,CASSHRLQSFHTETARRNEKLFF
TRBJ2-5,NA,TRBV6-5,NA,TGTGCCAGCAGTTACTCGGGGGGGCAGGGAAAGACCCAGTACTTC,CASSYSGGQGKTQYF
TRBJ1-4,NA,TRBV28,NA,TGTGCCAGCAGGGCCCCTCGAACCAATGAAAAACTGTTTTTT,CASRAPRTNEKLFF
TRBJ2-3,TRBD1,TRBV4-1,once,TGCGCCAGCAGTACCCGAGTGGGACAGGGTTCATCTAGCACAGATACGCAGTATTTT,CASSTRVGQGSSSTDTQYF
TRBJ1-3,NA,TRBV5-4,NA,TGTGCCAGCAGCTTTTTGGGGGGTGACACCATATATTTT,CASSFLGGDTIYF
TRBJ2-3,TRBD2,TRBV6-4,NA,TGTGCCAGCAGTGAGCTGGGACTAGCAGCAGATACGCAGTATTTT,CASSELGLAADTQYF
TRBJ2-3,NA,TRBV20-1,NA,TGCAGTTACAATCCTGATACGCAGTATTTT,CSYNPDTQYF
TRBJ2-7,TRBD1,TRBV13,NA,TGTGCCAGCAGCTCAAAAAACAGGGGGAAAAGCTCCTACGAGCAGTACTTC,CASSSKNRGKSSYEQYF
TRBJ2-7,TRBD2,TRBV7-2,few,TGTGCCAGCAGCTTAGGTGGTGCGGGGGGGGGTGAGCAGTACTTC,CASSLGGAGGGEQYF
TRBJ2-2,TRBD1,TRBV7-8,NA,TGTGCCAGCAGCTTTGCGACAGGGGGTTACACCGGGGAGCTGTTTTTT,CASSFATGGYTGELFF
TRBJ1-1,TRBD1,TRBV5-6,NA,TGTGCCAGCAGCCCCGGGACAGGAGAGATGAACACTGAAGCTTTCTTT,CASSPGTGEMNTEAFF
TRBJ2-5,NA,TRBV2,NA,TGTGCCAGCACCCGGCGGCCCCCAAACGCGGGAGAGACCCAGTACTTC,CASTRRPPNAGETQYF
TRBJ1-2,TRBD1,TRBV5-1,NA,TGCGCCAGCAGCTTCCAGGGGGCAGAGGGCTACACCTTC,CASSFQGAEGYTF
TRBJ2-1,TRBD2,TRBV11-1,NA,TGTGCCAGCAGCACAACTAGCGGGAGTGGAATTGAGCAGTTCTTC,CASSTTSGSGIEQFF
TRBJ2-7,TRBD1,TRBV5-1,NA,TGCGCCAGCAGCTGGGGGGACAGGGATGCGGGAGAGCAGTACTTC,CASSWGDRDAGEQYF
TRBJ2-7,NA,TRBV5-5,once,TGTGCCAGCAGCCAACTCCGGGGGGCCGGCTCCTACGAGCAGTACTTC,CASSQLRGAGSYEQYF
TRBJ1-4,NA,TRBV21-1,few,TGTGCCAGCAGCAAAGAAAGGCAACGACCGGACTTGGCTAATGAAAAACTGTTTTTT,CASSKERQRPDLANEKLFF
TRBJ2-2,TRBD2,TRBV2,NA,TGTGCCAGCAGTGCGCAAGCGGGGGGTCCTACCGGGGAGCTGTTTTTT,CASSAQAGGPTGELFF
TRBJ1-4,TRBD1,TRBV2,NA,TGTGCCAGCCATACAGGGGCAACTAATGAAAAACTGTTTTTT,CASHTGATNEKLFF
TRBJ2-1,NA,TRBV9,NA,TGTGCCAGCAGCGTAGTTCCTAATGGTGAGCAGTTCTTC,CASSVVPNGEQFF
TRBJ2-1,NA,TRBV2,once,TGTGCCAGCAGTCAAAGATTTAGCTCCTACAATGAGCAGTTCTTC,CASSQRFSSYNEQFF
TRBJ1-5,TRBD1,TRBV2,NA,TGTGCCAGCAGTGCAAACAGGGGATATAGCAATCAGCCCCAGCATTTT,CASSANRGYSNQPQHF
TRBJ2-3,TRBD2,TRBV5-1,NA,TGCGCCAGCAGCTTGAGTGCGGGGGGGCCTGATACGCAGTATTTT,CASSLSAGGPDTQYF
TRBJ2-1,TRBD2,TRBV28,NA,TGTGCCAGCAGTTCAGTTAGCGGGAGTCTCAGTGAGCAGTTCTTC,CASSSVSGSLSEQFF
TRBJ2-7,TRBD1,TRBV18,NA,TGTGCCAGCTCACAGGGGACAGGGAGTCAATACGAGCAGTACTTC,CASSQGTGSQYEQYF